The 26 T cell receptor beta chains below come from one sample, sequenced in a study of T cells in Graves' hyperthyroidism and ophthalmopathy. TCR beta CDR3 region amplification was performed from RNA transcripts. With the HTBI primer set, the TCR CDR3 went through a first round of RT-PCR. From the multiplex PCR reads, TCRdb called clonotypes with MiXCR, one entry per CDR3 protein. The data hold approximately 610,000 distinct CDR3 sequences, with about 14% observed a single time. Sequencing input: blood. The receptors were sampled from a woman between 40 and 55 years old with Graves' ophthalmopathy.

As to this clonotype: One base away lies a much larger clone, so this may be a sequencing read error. CDR3 sequence: CASSPSTGVENTEASF. CDR3 in DNA: TGCGCCAGCAGCCCATCTACAGGGGTGGAGAACACTGAAGCTTCCTTT. The rearrangement links TRBV5-1 to TRBJ1-1; 7 bases line up with TRBD1. Germline loops: CDR1 SGHRS, CDR2 YFSETQ. CDR3 size: 16 residues. The complete variable domain, with remaining parts taken from reference TRBV5-1 and TRBJ1-1, reads KAGVTQTPRYLIKTRGQQVTLSCSPISGHRSVSWYQQTPGQGLQFLFEYFSETQRNKGNFPGRFSGRQFSNSRSEMNVSTLELGDSALYLCASSPSTGVENTEASFGQGTRLTVV.

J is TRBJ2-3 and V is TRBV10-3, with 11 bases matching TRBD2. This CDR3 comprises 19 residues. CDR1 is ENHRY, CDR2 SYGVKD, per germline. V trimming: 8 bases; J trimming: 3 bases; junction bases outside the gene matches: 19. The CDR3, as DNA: TGTGCCATCCGGGGGGGCTATAGCGGGAGGGGTTCGGTAACAGATACGCAGTATTTT. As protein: CAIRGGYSGRGSVTDTQYF.

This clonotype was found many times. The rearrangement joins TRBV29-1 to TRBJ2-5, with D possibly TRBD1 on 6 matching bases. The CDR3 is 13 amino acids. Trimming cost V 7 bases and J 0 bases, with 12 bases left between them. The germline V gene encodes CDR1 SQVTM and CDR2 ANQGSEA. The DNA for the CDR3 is TGCAGCGCTCTAACAGGGAACCAAGAGACCCAGTACTTC. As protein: CSALTGNQETQYF.

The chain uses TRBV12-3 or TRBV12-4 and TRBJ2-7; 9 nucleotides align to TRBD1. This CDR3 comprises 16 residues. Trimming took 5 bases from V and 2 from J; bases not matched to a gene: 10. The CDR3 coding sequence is TGTGCCAGCAGTGAAGCGCTGGGGACAGGGACCTACGAGCAGTACTTC. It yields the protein CASSEALGTGTYEQYF.

This CDR3 is CSATLPTGSETQYF. The CDR3 nucleotides are TGCAGTGCTACCCTACCGACAGGGTCGGAGACCCAGTACTTC. The chain uses TRBV20-1 and TRBJ2-5; 7 nucleotides align to TRBD1. Trimming took 4 bases from V and 5 from J; bases not matched to a gene: 10. The CDR3 spans 14 residues. In germline, CDR1 is DFQATT, CDR2 SNEGSKA (reference sequence).

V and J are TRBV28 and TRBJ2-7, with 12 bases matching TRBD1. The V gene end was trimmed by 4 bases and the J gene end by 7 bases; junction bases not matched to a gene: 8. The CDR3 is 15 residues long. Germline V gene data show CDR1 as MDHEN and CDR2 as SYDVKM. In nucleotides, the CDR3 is TGTGCCAGCAGTTCCCCGGGACAGGGGGCCCGGGAGCAGTACTTC. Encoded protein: CASSSPGQGAREQYF.

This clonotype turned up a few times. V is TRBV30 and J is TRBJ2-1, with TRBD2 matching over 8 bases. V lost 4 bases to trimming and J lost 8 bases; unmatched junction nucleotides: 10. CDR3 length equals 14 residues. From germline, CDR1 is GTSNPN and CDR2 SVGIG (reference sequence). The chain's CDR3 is CAWMKSGRGHEQFF. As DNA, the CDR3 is TGTGCCTGGATGAAGAGCGGGAGAGGTCATGAGCAGTTCTTC.

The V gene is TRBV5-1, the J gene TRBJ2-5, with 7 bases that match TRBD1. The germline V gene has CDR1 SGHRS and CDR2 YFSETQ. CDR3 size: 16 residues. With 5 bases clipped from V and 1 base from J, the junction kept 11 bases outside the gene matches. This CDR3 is CASSGGQFPFQETQYF. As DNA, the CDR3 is TGCGCCAGCAGTGGGGGACAGTTCCCCTTCCAAGAGACCCAGTACTTC.

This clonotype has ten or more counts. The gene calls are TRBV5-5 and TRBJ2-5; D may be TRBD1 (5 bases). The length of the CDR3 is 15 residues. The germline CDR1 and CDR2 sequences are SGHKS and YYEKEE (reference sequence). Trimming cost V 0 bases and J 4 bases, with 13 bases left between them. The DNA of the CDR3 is TGTGCCAGCAGCTTGGTCCGACAGATGGGAGAGACCCAGTACTTC. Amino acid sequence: CASSLVRQMGETQYF.

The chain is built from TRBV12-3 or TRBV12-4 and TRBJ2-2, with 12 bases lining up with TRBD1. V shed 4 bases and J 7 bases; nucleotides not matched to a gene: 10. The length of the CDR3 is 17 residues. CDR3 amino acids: CASSSYRDRGRVGELFF. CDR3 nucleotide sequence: TGTGCCAGCAGTTCTTACCGGGACAGGGGGCGTGTCGGGGAGCTGTTTTTT.

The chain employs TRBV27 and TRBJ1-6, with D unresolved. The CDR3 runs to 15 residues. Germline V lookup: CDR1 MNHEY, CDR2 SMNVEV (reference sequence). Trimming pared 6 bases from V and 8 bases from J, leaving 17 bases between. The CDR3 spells CASSLTWGVDSPLHF. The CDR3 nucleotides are TGTGCCAGCAGCCTAACGTGGGGTGTTGATTCACCCCTCCACTTT.

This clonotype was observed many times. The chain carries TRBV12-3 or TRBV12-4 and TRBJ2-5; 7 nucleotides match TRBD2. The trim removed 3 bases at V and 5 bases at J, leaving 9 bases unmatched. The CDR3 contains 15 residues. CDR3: CASSFPMSGKETQYF. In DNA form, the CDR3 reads TGTGCCAGCAGTTTCCCCATGAGCGGGAAGGAGACCCAGTACTTC.

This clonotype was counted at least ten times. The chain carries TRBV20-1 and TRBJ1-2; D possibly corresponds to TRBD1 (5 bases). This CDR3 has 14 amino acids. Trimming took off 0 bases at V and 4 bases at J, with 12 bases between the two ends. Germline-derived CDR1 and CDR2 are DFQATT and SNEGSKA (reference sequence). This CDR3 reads CSARDPLGGYGYTF. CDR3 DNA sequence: TGCAGTGCTAGAGATCCGTTGGGGGGCTATGGCTACACCTTC.

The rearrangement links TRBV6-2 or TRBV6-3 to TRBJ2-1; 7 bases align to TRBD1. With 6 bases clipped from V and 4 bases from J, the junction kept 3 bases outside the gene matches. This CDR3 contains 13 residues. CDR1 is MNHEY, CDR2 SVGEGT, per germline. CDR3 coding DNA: TGTGCCAGCAGGAGACAGGGTTACAATGAGCAGTTCTTC. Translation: CASRRQGYNEQFF.

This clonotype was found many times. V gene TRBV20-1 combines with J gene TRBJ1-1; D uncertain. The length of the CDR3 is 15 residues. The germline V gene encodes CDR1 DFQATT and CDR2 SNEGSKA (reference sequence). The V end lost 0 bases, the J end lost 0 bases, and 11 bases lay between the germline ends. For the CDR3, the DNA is TGCAGTGCTAGAGAACACGGCAGATTGAACACTGAAGCTTTCTTT. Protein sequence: CSAREHGRLNTEAFF.

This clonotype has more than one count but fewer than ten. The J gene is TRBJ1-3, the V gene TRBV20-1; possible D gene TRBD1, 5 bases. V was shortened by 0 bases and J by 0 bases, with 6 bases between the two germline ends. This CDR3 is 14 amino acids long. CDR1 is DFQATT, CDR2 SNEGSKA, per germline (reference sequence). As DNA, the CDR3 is TGCAGTGCTAGAGAAACAGGCTCTGGAAACACCATATATTTT. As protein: CSARETGSGNTIYF.

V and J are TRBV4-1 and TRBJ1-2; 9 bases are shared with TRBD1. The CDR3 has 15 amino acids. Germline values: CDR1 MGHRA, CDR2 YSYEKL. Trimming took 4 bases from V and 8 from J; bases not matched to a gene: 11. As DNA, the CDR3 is TGCGCCAGCAGCCCGACCTCCCGGGACAGGGACGGCTACACCTTC. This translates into CASSPTSRDRDGYTF.

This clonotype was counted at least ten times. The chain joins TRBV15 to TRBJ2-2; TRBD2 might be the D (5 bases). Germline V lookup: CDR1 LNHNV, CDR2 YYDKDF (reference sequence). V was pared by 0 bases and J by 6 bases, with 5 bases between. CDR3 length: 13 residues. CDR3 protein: CATSREGAGELFF. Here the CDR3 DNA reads TGTGCCACCAGCAGAGAGGGAGCCGGGGAGCTGTTTTTT.

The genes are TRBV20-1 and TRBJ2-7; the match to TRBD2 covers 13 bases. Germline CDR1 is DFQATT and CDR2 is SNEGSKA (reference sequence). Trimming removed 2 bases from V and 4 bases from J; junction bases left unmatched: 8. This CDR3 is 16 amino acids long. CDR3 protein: CSARSGLAGRGYEQYF. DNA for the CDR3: TGCAGTGCTAGATCGGGACTAGCGGGACGAGGATACGAGCAGTACTTC.

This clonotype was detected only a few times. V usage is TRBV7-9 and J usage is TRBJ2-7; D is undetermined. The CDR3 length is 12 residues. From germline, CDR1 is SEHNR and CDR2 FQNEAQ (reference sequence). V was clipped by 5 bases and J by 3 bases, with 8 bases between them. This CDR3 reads CASSLDLYEQYF. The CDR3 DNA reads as TGTGCCAGCAGCCTCGACCTCTACGAGCAGTACTTC. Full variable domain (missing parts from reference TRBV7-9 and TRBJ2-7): DTGVSQNPRHKITKRGQNVTFRCDPISEHNRLYWYRQTLGQGPEFLTYFQNEAQLEKSRLLSDRFSAERPKGSFSTLEIQRTEQGDSAMYLCASSLDLYEQYFGPGTRLTVT.

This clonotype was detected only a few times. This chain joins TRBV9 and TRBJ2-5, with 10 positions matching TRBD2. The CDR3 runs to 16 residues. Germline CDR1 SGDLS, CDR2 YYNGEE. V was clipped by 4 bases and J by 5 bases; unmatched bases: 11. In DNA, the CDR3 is TGTGCCAGCAGCCAAGTTTCACTAGCGGGGCTGGAGACCCAGTACTTC. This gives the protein CASSQVSLAGLETQYF.

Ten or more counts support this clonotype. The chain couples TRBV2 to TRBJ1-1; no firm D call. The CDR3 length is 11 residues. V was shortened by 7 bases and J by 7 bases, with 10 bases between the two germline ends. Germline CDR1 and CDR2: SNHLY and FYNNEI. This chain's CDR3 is CASKWRNEAFF. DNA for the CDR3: TGTGCCAGCAAGTGGAGGAATGAAGCTTTCTTT.

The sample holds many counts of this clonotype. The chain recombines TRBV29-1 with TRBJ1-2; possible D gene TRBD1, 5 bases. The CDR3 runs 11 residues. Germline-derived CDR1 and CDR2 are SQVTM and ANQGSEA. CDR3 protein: CSILRGRGYTF. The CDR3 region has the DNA TGCAGTATCCTGAGGGGACGAGGCTACACCTTC.

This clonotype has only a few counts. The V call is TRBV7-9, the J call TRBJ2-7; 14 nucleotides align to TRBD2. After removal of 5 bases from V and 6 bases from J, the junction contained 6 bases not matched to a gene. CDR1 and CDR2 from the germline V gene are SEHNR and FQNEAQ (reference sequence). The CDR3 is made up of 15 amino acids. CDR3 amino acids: CASSVSGLAGVEQYF. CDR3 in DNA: TGTGCCAGCAGCGTCTCGGGACTAGCGGGAGTCGAGCAGTACTTC.

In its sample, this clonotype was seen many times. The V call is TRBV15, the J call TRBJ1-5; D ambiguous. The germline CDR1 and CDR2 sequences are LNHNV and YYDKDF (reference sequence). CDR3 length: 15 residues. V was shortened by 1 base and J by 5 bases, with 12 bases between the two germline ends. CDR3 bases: TGTGCCACCAGCAGAGGGGTAGGAGTCGATCAGCCCCAGCATTTT. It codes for CATSRGVGVDQPQHF.

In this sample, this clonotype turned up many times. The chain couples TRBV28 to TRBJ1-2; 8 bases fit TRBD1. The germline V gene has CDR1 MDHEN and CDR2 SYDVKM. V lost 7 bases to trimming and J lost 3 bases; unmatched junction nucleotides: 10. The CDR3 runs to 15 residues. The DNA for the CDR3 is TGTGCCAGCACCAAGGGAGGGACAGGAGACTATGGCTACACCTTC. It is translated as CASTKGGTGDYGYTF.